This T cell receptor (beta chain) was captured by sequencing in a study of T cell responses to AZD1222 COVID-19 vaccine. Study results and caveats: Unmutated variant regions are reportedly the target of nearly half of TCRs that are spike-specific. In a largely white British group with more females than males, clonal diversity was possibly underestimated.

As concerns this clone: The target antigen is unknown. The junction departs from the called germline gene at one end, perhaps through a read error.

Second doses at about 4 or about 12 weeks were pooled. The method was immunoSEQ multiplex PCR; TCRdb's version includes in-frame clones alone and lacks a portion of them. This table has just over 150,000 clones, approximately 90% appearing once. The specimen was peripheral blood, collected 28 days after the second AZD1222 dose. This TCR derives from an adult who received the AZD1222 COVID-19 vaccine.

CDR3 nucleotide sequence: TGTGCCTGCAGGGGGCGTTACGAGCAGTACTTC. Translating it yields CACRGRYEQYF. The chain recombines TRBV2 with TRBJ2-7; 8 nucleotides agree with TRBD1. The CDR3 runs to 11 residues. Germline V CDR1 and CDR2: SNHLY, FYNNEI.